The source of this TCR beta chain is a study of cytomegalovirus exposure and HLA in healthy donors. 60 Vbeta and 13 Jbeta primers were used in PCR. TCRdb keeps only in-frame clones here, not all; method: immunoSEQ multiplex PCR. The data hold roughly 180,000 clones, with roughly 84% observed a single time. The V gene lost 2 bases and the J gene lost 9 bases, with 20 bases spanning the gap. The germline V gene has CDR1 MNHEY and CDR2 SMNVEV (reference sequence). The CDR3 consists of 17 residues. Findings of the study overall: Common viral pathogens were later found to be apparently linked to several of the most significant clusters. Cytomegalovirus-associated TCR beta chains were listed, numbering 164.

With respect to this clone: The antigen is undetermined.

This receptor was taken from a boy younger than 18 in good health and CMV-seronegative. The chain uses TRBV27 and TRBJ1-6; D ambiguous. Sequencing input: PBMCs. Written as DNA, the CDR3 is TGTGCCAGCAGTTTACTGTGGAGGGATCAGAGCGGTTCACCCCTCCACTTT. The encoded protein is CASSLLWRDQSGSPLHF.